This T cell receptor beta chain was obtained from a study of blood T cell repertoires in COVID-19. At the level of the study: PBMCs, B-cell-depleted T cells, or T cells were the source of the cDNA or gDNA that made up the material.

The repertoire was sequenced with immunoSEQ multiplex PCR; TCRdb's copy has only in-frame clones and lacks some. The data show roughly 100,000 clones, 70% to 90% seen once. Germline V gene data show CDR1 as SEHNR and CDR2 as FQNEAQ (reference sequence). The V and J ends lost 5 bases and 2 bases, in that order; junction bases with no gene match: 7. The CDR3 totals 15 residues. The origin of this receptor is a man aged 45-65 years with active COVID-19. V gene TRBV7-9 combines with J gene TRBJ2-3, with 7 positions matching TRBD1. Sequenced input: peripheral blood. CDR3 loop: CASSPTGIDTDTQYF. CDR3 sequence (DNA): TGTGCCAGCAGCCCGACAGGGATTGACACAGATACGCAGTATTTT.